Detailed here is one T cell receptor (beta chain). The target antigen is unknown. This entry is derived from a study of shared clonotypes between healthy human individuals. All donors were Caucasian adults living in Nashville, Tennessee. The CDR3 consists of 15 residues. V shed 6 bases and J 6 bases; nucleotides not matched to a gene: 13. Germline loops: CDR1 GTSNPN, CDR2 SVGIG (reference sequence). Bulk PBMC genomic DNA spanned ten immunoSEQ deep plates. In the study's own analysis: ImmunoSEQ sequences covered only the junction and lacked quality scores; filtering therefore differed. Profiled with immunoSEQ multiplex PCR; TCRdb holds only in-frame clones, not every one. The DNA was the basis for D and trimming; V, J and clone size are from that table. The sample lists fewer than 550,000 clones; over 75% were seen once. Study-level findings and limits: Blood was the only sampled material, and tissue repertoires likely differ.

This rearrangement joins TRBV30 to TRBJ2-1, with 8 bases lining up with TRBD2. This receptor was obtained from a woman aged 40 to 55 in good health. Some clones in this sample may be carry-over from other donors' samples. The sample comprised PBMCs. The CDR3 nucleotides read TGTGCCTGCCCCTTCCGAGCGGGAGATCTCAATGAGCAGTTCTTC. Translation: CACPFRAGDLNEQFF.